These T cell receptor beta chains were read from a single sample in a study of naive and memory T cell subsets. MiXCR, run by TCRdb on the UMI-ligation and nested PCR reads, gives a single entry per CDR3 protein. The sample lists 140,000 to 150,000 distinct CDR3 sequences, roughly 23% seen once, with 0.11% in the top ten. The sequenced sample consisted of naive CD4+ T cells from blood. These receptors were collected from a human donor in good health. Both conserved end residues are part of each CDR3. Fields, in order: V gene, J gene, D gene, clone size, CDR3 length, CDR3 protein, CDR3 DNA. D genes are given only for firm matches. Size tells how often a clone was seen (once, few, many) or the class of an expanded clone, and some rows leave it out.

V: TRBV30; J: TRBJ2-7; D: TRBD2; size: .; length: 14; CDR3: CAWSVLRTSNEQYF; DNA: TGTGCCTGGAGTGTACTGAGGACTAGCAACGAGCAGTATTTC
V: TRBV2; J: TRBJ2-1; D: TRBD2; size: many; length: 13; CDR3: CASRTSGSGEQFF; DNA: TGTGCCAGCCGGACTAGCGGGAGTGGTGAGCAGTTCTTC
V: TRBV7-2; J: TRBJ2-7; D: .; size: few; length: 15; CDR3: CASSLGSVSSYEQYF; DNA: TGTGCCAGCAGCTTAGGTAGCGTAAGCTCCTACGAGCAGTACTTC
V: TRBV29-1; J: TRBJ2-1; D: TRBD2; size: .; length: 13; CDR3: CSVVKRGYNEQFF; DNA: TGCAGCGTTGTAAAGCGGGGCTACAATGAGCAGTTCTTC
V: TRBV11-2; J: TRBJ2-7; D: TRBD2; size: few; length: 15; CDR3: CASSFSGGSWDEQYF; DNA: TGTGCCAGCAGCTTCTCGGGGGGGAGTTGGGACGAGCAGTACTTC
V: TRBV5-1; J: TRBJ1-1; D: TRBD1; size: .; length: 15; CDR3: CASSFYRGLNTEAFF; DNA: TGCGCCAGCAGCTTTTACAGGGGCCTGAACACTGAAGCTTTCTTT
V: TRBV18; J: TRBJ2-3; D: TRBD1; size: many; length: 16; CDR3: CASSPRDRGRVDTQYF; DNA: TGTGCCAGCTCACCACGGGACAGGGGGCGCGTAGATACGCAGTATTTT
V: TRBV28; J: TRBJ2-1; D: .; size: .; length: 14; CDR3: CASSLHRLRNEQFF; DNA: TGTGCCAGCAGTTTACACCGCCTGCGAAATGAGCAGTTCTTC
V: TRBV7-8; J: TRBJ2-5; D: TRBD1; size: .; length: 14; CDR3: CASRRGQGGETQYF; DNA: TGTGCCAGCAGACGGGGACAGGGGGGAGAGACCCAGTACTTC
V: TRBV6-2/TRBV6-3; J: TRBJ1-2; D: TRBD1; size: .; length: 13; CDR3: CASRRTGGYGYTF; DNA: TGTGCCAGCAGGAGGACAGGAGGCTATGGCTACACCTTC
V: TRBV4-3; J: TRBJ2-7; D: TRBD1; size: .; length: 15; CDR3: CASSQRDRIGYEQYF; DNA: TGCGCCAGCAGCCAGAGGGACAGGATCGGCTACGAGCAGTACTTC
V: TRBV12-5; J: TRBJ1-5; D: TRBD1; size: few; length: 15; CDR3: CASGFRDRGNQPQHF; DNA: TGTGCTAGTGGTTTCCGGGACAGGGGCAATCAGCCCCAGCATTTT
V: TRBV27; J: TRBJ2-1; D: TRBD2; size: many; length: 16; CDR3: CASSFWGAGGVNEQFF; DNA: TGTGCCAGCAGTTTTTGGGGGGCGGGAGGAGTCAATGAGCAGTTCTTC
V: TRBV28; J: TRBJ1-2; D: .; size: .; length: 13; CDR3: CASSQQSEYGYTF; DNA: TGTGCCAGCAGCCAACAGTCAGAATATGGCTACACCTTC
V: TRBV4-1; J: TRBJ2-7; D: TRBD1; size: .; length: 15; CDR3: CASSQPGTGVHEQYF; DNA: TGCGCCAGCAGCCAGCCCGGGACAGGGGTCCACGAGCAGTACTTC
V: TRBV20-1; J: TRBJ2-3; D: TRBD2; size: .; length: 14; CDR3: CSAPRTSGPDTQYF; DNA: TGCAGTGCCCCCAGGACTAGCGGCCCAGATACGCAGTATTTT
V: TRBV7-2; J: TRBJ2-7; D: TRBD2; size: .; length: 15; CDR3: CASSLPGTSAYEQYF; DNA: TGTGCCAGCAGCTTACCCGGGACTAGCGCCTACGAGCAGTACTTC
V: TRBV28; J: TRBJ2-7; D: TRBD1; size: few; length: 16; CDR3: CASSTSTGSRIYEQYF; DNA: TGTGCCAGCAGCACGTCGACAGGGTCTCGAATCTACGAGCAGTACTTC
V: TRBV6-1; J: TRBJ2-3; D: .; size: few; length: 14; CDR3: CASRTGLPTDTQYF; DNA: TGTGCCAGCAGGACGGGACTGCCGACAGATACGCAGTATTTT
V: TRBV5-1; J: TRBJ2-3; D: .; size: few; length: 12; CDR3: CASSLTFDTQYF; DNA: TGCGCCAGCAGCCTGACGTTTGATACGCAGTATTTT
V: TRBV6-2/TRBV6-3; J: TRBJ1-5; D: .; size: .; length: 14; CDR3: CASSYVSRGQPQHF; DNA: TGTGCCAGCAGTTACGTATCCCGGGGACAGCCCCAGCATTTT
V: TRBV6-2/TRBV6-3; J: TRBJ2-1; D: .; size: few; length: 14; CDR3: CASSWSPGPGEQFF; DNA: TGTGCCAGCAGTTGGTCCCCTGGCCCAGGTGAGCAGTTCTTC
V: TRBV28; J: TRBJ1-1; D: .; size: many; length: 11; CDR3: CASIEGTEAFF; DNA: TGTGCCAGCATTGAGGGCACTGAAGCTTTCTTT
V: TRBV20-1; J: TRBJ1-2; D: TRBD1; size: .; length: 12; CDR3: CSAGTANYGYTF; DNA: TGCAGTGCCGGGACAGCTAACTATGGCTACACCTTC
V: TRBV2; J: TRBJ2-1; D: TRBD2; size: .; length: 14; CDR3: CASVGRLANNEQFF; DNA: TGTGCCAGCGTAGGGAGACTAGCCAATAACGAGCAGTTCTTC
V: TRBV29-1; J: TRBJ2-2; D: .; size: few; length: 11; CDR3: CSVRDTGELFF; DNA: TGCAGCGTTAGGGACACCGGGGAGCTGTTTTTT
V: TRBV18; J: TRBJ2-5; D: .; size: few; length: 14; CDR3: CASSPFRGQETQYF; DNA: TGTGCCAGCTCACCATTTCGCGGCCAAGAGACCCAGTACTTC
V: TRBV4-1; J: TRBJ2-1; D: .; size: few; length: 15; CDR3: CASSQEGNRYNEQFF; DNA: TGCGCCAGCAGCCAAGAGGGGAACCGTTACAATGAGCAGTTCTTC
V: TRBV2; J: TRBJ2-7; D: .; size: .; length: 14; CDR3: CASSGRRLDSEQYF; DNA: TGTGCCAGCAGTGGCCGCCGTTTGGACAGCGAGCAGTACTTC
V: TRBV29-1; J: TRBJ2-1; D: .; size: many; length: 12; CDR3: CSVERRNNEQFF; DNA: TGCAGCGTTGAAAGACGGAACAATGAGCAGTTCTTC
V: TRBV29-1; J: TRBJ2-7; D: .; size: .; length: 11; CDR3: CSVEGAYEQYF; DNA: TGCAGCGTTGAAGGGGCTTACGAGCAGTACTTC
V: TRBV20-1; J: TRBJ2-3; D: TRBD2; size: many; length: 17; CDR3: CSAIRLAGIPSTDTQYF; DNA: TGCAGTGCTATAAGACTAGCGGGGATACCCAGCACAGATACGCAGTATTTT
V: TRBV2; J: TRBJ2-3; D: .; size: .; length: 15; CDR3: CASLIPAKHADTQYF; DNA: TGTGCCAGCCTCATCCCCGCCAAACACGCAGATACGCAGTATTTT
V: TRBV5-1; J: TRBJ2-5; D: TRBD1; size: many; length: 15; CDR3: CASSGGTGGQETQYF; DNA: TGCGCCAGCAGCGGAGGGACAGGGGGCCAAGAGACCCAGTACTTC
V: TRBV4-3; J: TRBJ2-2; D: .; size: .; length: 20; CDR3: CASNQGYWAAAQSNTGELFF; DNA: TGCGCCAGCAACCAAGGGTATTGGGCAGCGGCCCAATCGAACACCGGGGAGCTGTTTTTT
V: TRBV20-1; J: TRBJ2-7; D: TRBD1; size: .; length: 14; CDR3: CSALGGSITYEQYF; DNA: TGCAGTGCCCTAGGGGGCTCCATCACCTACGAGCAGTACTTC
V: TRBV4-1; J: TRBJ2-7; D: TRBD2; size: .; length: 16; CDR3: CASSQDASGRHYEQYF; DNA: TGCGCCAGCAGCCAAGACGCTAGCGGGAGGCACTACGAGCAGTACTTC
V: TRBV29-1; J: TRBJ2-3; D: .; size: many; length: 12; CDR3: CSVEGGRDTQYF; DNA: TGCAGCGTTGAAGGGGGTAGAGATACGCAGTATTTT
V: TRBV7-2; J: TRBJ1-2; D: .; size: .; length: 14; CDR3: CASSLGQAVYGYTF; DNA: TGTGCCAGCAGCTTAGGTCAGGCGGTCTATGGCTACACCTTC
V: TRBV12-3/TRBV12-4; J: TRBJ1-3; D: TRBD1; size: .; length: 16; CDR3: CASSPAGRGRGNTIYF; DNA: TGTGCCAGCAGCCCCGCGGGCAGGGGGCGCGGAAACACCATATATTTT
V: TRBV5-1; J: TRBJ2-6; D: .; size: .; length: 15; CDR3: CASSTGISGANVLTF; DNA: TGCGCCAGCAGCACCGGGATCTCTGGGGCCAACGTCCTGACTTTC
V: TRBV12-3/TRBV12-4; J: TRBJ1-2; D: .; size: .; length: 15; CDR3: CASSPVRQTNYGYTF; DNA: TGTGCCAGCAGTCCAGTACGGCAGACGAACTATGGCTACACCTTC
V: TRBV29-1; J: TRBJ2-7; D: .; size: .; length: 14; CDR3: CSGVPSTGSGEQYF; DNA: TGCAGCGGAGTCCCGAGTACGGGGTCTGGCGAGCAGTACTTC
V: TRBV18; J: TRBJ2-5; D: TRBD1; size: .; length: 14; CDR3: CASSRTGEQETQYF; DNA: TGTGCCAGCTCACGCACAGGGGAGCAAGAGACCCAGTACTTC
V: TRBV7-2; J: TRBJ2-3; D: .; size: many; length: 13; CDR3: CASRTQPVDTQYF; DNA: TGTGCCAGCAGGACCCAACCCGTGGATACGCAGTATTTT
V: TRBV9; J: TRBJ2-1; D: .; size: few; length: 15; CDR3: CASSVTGQPYNEQFF; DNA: TGTGCCAGCAGCGTAACGGGACAACCCTACAATGAGCAGTTCTTC
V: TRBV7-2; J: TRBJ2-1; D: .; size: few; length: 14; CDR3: CASSSRGPYNEQFF; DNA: TGTGCCAGCAGCTCGAGGGGACCCTACAATGAGCAGTTCTTC
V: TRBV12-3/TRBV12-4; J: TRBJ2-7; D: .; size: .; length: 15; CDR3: CASSLGGAGVSEQYF; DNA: TGTGCCAGCAGTTTAGGAGGGGCTGGGGTGAGTGAGCAGTACTTC
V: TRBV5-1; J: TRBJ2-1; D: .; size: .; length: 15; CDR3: CASSFLSGDSNEQFF; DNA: TGCGCCAGCAGCTTCTTATCGGGAGATAGCAATGAGCAGTTCTTC
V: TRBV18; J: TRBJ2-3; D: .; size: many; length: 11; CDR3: CASSPRDTQYF; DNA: TGTGCCAGCTCACCACGAGATACGCAGTATTTT
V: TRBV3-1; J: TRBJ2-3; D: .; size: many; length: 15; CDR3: CASSQVIGSTDTQYF; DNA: TGTGCCAGCAGCCAAGTCATCGGGAGCACAGATACGCAGTATTTT
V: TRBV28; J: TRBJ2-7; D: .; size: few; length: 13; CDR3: CASSPGGPGEQYF; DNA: TGTGCCAGCAGCCCAGGAGGGCCAGGCGAGCAGTACTTC
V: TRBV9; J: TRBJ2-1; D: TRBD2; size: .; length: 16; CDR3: CASSVSGLAGGFGLFF; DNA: TGTGCCAGCAGCGTTTCGGGACTAGCGGGAGGATTTGGCCTGTTCTTC
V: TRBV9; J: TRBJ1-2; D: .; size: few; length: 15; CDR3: CASSPNGGTPYGYTF; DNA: TGTGCCAGCAGCCCGAACGGAGGGACACCGTATGGCTACACCTTC
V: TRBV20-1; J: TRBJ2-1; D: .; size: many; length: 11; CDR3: CSASGSNEQFF; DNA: TGCAGTGCTAGTGGGTCGAATGAGCAGTTCTTC
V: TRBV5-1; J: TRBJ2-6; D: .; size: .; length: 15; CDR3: CASRQSPGGANVLTF; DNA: TGCGCCAGTAGACAGAGCCCGGGGGGGGCCAACGTCCTGACTTTC
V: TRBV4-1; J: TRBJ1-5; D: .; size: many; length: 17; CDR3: CASSQDGGGLSNQPQHF; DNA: TGCGCCAGCAGCCAAGATGGGGGGGGCTTGAGCAATCAGCCCCAGCATTTT
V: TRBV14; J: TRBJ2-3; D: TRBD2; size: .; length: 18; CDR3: CASSQDRYWLAGEDTQYF; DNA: TGTGCCAGCAGCCAAGATCGGTACTGGCTAGCGGGAGAAGATACGCAGTATTTT
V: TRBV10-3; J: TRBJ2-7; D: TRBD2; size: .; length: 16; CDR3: CAISDPGLAGDYEQYF; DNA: TGTGCCATCAGTGACCCTGGACTAGCGGGAGACTACGAGCAGTACTTC